These 10 T cell receptor beta chains were sequenced from one sample in a study of CD8+CD57+ T cells in acquired aplastic anemia. All sequencing subjects had displayed CD8+CD57+ cell expansion on flow cytometry. Genomic DNA acted as the template from which TCR beta VDJ combination and CDR3 sequence profiling were carried out. TCRdb called the reads again in MiXCR, with one record for every CDR3 protein. The profile shows more than 200,000 distinct CDR3 sequences, under 50% of them singletons. The sample was sorted CD4+, CD8+, or CD8+CD57+ T cells (not recorded which) from PBMCs. The receptors were gathered from a human donor with aplastic anemia.

The chain combines TRBV6-5 with TRBJ2-5; weak D call: TRBD2 (6 bases). The length of the CDR3 is 14 residues. Deletions cut 0 bases from V and 6 bases from J, with 11 bases between. Germline assignment: CDR1 MNHEY and CDR2 SVGAGI. The CDR3 DNA sequence: TGTGCCAGCAGTTACTCCGAGGAGGGGCAGACCCAGTACTTC. Translated, it gives CASSYSEEGQTQYF.

This clonotype appeared many times. The V call is TRBV12-3 or TRBV12-4, the J call TRBJ2-5; D remains ambiguous. The CDR3 is made up of 17 amino acids. With 1 base removed from V and 1 base from J, the gap between germline ends came to 16 bases. CDR3 bases: TGTGCCAGCAGTTTAGTGGTCGGAGCATCGTTCCAAGAGACCCAGTACTTC. This gives the protein CASSLVVGASFQETQYF.

This clonotype was observed many times. The V gene is TRBV19, the J gene TRBJ2-7, with D perhaps matching TRBD2 (6 bases). The CDR3 totals 13 residues. V was cut by 8 bases and J by 0 bases, with 11 bases left in between. CDR1 LNHDA and CDR2 SQIVND come from the germline V gene (reference sequence). The CDR3 DNA is TGTGCCAGTCAATCCGGGGGCTCCTACGAGCAGTACTTC. The encoded protein is CASQSGGSYEQYF.

The CDR3 DNA reads as TGTGCCACCAGCAGAGGAAACTCGGGTCCAGATACGCAGTATTTT. Translating gives CATSRGNSGPDTQYF. The chain recombines TRBV15 with TRBJ2-3; D call uncertain. CDR1 and CDR2 (germline): LNHNV, YYDKDF (reference sequence). The ends were cut back, 1 base at V and 4 bases at J, with 12 bases in the middle. CDR3 length: 15 residues.

The rearrangement joins TRBV2 to TRBJ2-1; 10 bases are a match to TRBD1. Per germline, CDR1 SNHLY and CDR2 FYNNEI. The CDR3 is 14 residues long. The ends lost 2 bases at V and 8 bases at J; junction bases unmatched: 3. The CDR3 nucleotides are TGTGCCAGCAGTGAACGGGACAGGGGCCATGAGCAGTTCTTC. Protein product: CASSERDRGHEQFF.

The V and J genes are TRBV5-1 and TRBJ1-3; D not certain. Trimming shortened V by 4 bases and J by 4 bases, and 9 bases separated the two germline ends. Germline values: CDR1 SGHRS, CDR2 YFSETQ. The CDR3 contains 13 residues. The CDR3: CASSNLGGNTIYF. DNA of the CDR3: TGCGCCAGCAGCAACCTAGGAGGAAACACCATATATTTT.

This rearrangement joins TRBV9 to TRBJ2-5; 9 nucleotides agree with TRBD2. V was clipped by 1 base and J by 5 bases; unmatched bases: 3. This CDR3 spans 14 amino acids. Per the germline V gene, CDR1 is SGDLS and CDR2 is YYNGEE. The CDR3 region is CASSVSSGAETQYF. The CDR3 DNA reads as TGTGCCAGCAGCGTATCTAGCGGGGCGGAGACCCAGTACTTC.

This clonotype was seen repeatedly, ten times or more. The chain couples TRBV7-3 to TRBJ1-1; the D gene is possibly TRBD1 (5 bases). Germline V gives CDR1 SGHTA, CDR2 FQGTGA. Trimming pared 5 bases from V and 4 bases from J, leaving 8 bases between. The CDR3 loop spans 12 amino acids. In DNA, the CDR3 is TGTGCCAGCAGCCAGGGTAGCACTGAAGCTTTCTTT. Its protein is CASSQGSTEAFF. Drawing the rest from reference TRBV7-3 and TRBJ1-1, the complete variable domain is GAGVSQTPSNKVTEKGKYVELRCDPISGHTALYWYRQSLGQGPEFLIYFQGTGAADDSGLPNDRFFAVRPEGSVSTLKIQRTERGDSAVYLCASSQGSTEAFFGQGTRLTVV.

J is TRBJ1-1 and V is TRBV19; 8 bases agree with TRBD1. Germline V gene lookup returns CDR1 LNHDA and CDR2 SQIVND (reference sequence). The CDR3 consists of 16 residues. Losses at the gene ends were 5 bases for V and 2 bases for J; bases not matched to a gene: 10. The CDR3 DNA reads as TGTGCCAGTAGTCAACAGGGGGGTTTGGTAAACACTGAAGCTTTCTTT. This codes for CASSQQGGLVNTEAFF. Drawing the rest from reference TRBV19 and TRBJ1-1, the complete variable domain is DGGITQSPKYLFRKEGQNVTLSCEQNLNHDAMYWYRQDPGQGLRLIYYSQIVNDFQKGDIAEGYSVSREKKESFPLTVTSAQKNPTAFYLCASSQQGGLVNTEAFFGQGTRLTVV.

The CDR3 DNA is TGTGCCAGCAGTTACTTCCCTGGGGAGGGTGGGCAGTTCTTC. Its protein product is CASSYFPGEGGQFF. The chain combines TRBV6-5 with TRBJ2-1, with TRBD2 matching 7 bases. This CDR3 is 14 amino acids long. Germline lookup yields CDR1 MNHEY and CDR2 SVGAGI. The ends lost 1 base at V and 12 bases at J; junction bases unmatched: 9.